Listed here are 19 T cell receptor beta chains from one sample, sequenced in a study of T cell responses to AZD1222 COVID-19 vaccine. The data were produced by immunoSEQ multiplex PCR, yet TCRdb's version contains in-frame clones alone and is incomplete. The sample holds 95,000 to 100,000 clones, 75% to 90% seen once. The sequences come from peripheral blood, collected on day 0 of AZD1222 vaccination. The receptors were sampled from an adult in good health.

This rearrangement joins TRBV2 to TRBJ2-1; either TRBD1 or TRBD2 may supply D (5 bases each). CDR1 is SNHLY and CDR2 is FYNNEI in the germline V gene. Trimming stripped 3 bases from V and 8 bases from J, with 11 bases between. This CDR3 is 13 amino acids long. As DNA, the CDR3 is TGTGCCAGCAGTGAGGGACCGCGCGATGAGCAGTTCTTC. It is translated as CASSEGPRDEQFF.

The genes are TRBV4-3 and TRBJ2-5; D possibly corresponds to TRBD2 (6 bases). The ends were cut back, 0 bases at V and 1 base at J, with 15 bases in the middle. The germline gives CDR1 LGHNA, CDR2 YSLEER. The CDR3 is 17 amino acids. CDR3 sequence: CASSQDGGGTIQETQYF. As DNA, the CDR3 is TGCGCCAGCAGCCAAGATGGTGGAGGGACCATCCAAGAGACCCAGTACTTC.

CDR3 loop: CASSLLSGQPQHF. The DNA for the CDR3 is TGCGCCAGCAGCTTGTTGTCTGGGCAGCCCCAGCATTTT. The rearrangement uses TRBV5-1 and TRBJ1-5; D is unresolved. CDR1 SGHRS and CDR2 YFSETQ come from the germline V gene. The V end lost 1 base, the J end lost 7 bases, and 9 bases lay between the germline ends. CDR3 length: 13 amino acids. The variable domain in full, completed from reference TRBV5-1 and TRBJ1-5, reads KAGVTQTPRYLIKTRGQQVTLSCSPISGHRSVSWYQQTPGQGLQFLFEYFSETQRNKGNFPGRFSGRQFSNSRSEMNVSTLELGDSALYLCASSLLSGQPQHFGDGTRLSIL.

The chain uses TRBV5-6 and TRBJ2-7; 11 bases align to TRBD1. The CDR3 contains 15 residues. V lost 2 bases and J lost 3; bases outside the gene matches: 4. Germline values: CDR1 SGHDT, CDR2 YYEEEE. The CDR3: CASSFGQGANYEQYF. Here the CDR3 DNA reads TGTGCCAGCAGCTTCGGACAGGGGGCGAACTACGAGCAGTACTTC.

This chain joins TRBV18 and TRBJ2-7; D might be TRBD1 (5 bases). Germline-derived CDR1 and CDR2 are KGHSH and LQKENI. The CDR3 totals 12 residues. Trimming left V 2 bases short and J 6 bases short, with 8 bases between. As DNA, the CDR3 is TGTGCCAGCTCACCAAGGGGCAGCGAGCAGTACTTC. It specifies CASSPRGSEQYF. The whole variable domain, remainder taken from reference TRBV18 and TRBJ2-7, is NAGVMQNPRHLVRRRGQEARLRCSPMKGHSHVYWYRQLPEEGLKFMVYLQKENIIDESGMPKERFSAEFPKEGPSILRIQQVVRGDSAAYFCASSPRGSEQYFGPGTRLTVT.

V and J are TRBV30 and TRBJ2-7; D uncertain. From germline, CDR1 is GTSNPN and CDR2 SVGIG (reference sequence). V lost 8 bases and J 2 bases, leaving 16 bases between the germline ends. This CDR3 contains 13 residues. CDR3 bases: TGTGCCCAGAACAGTGGATCCACCTACGAGCAGTACTTC. Residues: CAQNSGSTYEQYF.

This chain links TRBV28 with TRBJ2-7, with 11 bases fitting TRBD1. The V segment lost 5 bases and the J segment 12 bases; nucleotides outside the gene matches: 6. In germline, CDR1 is MDHEN, CDR2 SYDVKM. The CDR3 runs 12 residues. The CDR3 DNA reads as TGTGCCAGCAGTAAACTGGACAGGGGGCGGTACTTC. It is translated as CASSKLDRGRYF.

The chain uses TRBV2 and TRBJ2-2, with 9 bases lining up with TRBD2. The V gene end was trimmed by 8 bases and the J gene end by 7 bases; junction bases not matched to a gene: 8. Germline-derived CDR1 and CDR2 are SNHLY and FYNNEI. The CDR3 extends over 14 amino acids. Here the CDR3 reads CASQREEKVGELFF. The CDR3 nucleotides are TGTGCCAGCCAGCGGGAGGAGAAGGTCGGGGAGCTGTTTTTT.

This rearrangement joins TRBV18 to TRBJ1-3; D gene ambiguous. Looked up from germline, CDR1 is KGHSH and CDR2 is LQKENI. The CDR3 sequence is 15 residues long. The V gene lost 6 bases and the J gene lost 2 bases, with 14 bases spanning the gap. CDR3 loop: CASSPDQAPGNTIYF. DNA for the CDR3: TGTGCCAGCTCTCCGGACCAGGCACCTGGAAACACCATATATTTT.

The CDR3 loop is CASGLSVMVTDTQYF. DNA for the CDR3: TGTGCCAGCGGACTTAGCGTTATGGTCACAGATACGCAGTATTTT. The chain combines TRBV2 with TRBJ2-3; tentative D call: TRBD2 (5 bases). V was cut by 8 bases and J by 2 bases, with 17 bases left in between. This CDR3 has 15 amino acids. CDR1 is SNHLY and CDR2 is FYNNEI in the germline V gene.

V and J are TRBV28 and TRBJ2-7, with TRBD2 matching over 10 bases. V shed 4 bases, J shed 2 bases, and the junction held 5 bases outside the gene matches. The germline V gene encodes CDR1 MDHEN and CDR2 SYDVKM. The CDR3 is made up of 15 amino acids. The DNA of the CDR3 is TGTGCCAGCAGTTCCCGACTAGCGGGTACCTACGAGCAGTACTTC. This encodes CASSSRLAGTYEQYF.

The chain couples TRBV4-2 to TRBJ2-2; D might be TRBD1 (5 bases). Per germline, CDR1 LGHNA and CDR2 YNFKEQ. The V gene lost 3 bases and the J gene lost 3 bases, with 11 bases spanning the gap. This CDR3 has 15 amino acids. The CDR3 sequence is CASSHADRYTGELFF. Here the CDR3 DNA reads TGTGCCAGCAGCCACGCCGACAGATACACCGGGGAGCTGTTTTTT.

This clone occurred a few times. This chain connects TRBV2 to TRBJ2-7; D not certain. V gave up 4 bases and J gave up 6 bases, with 13 bases separating them. The CDR3 covers 13 residues. Germline CDR1 is SNHLY and CDR2 is FYNNEI. As DNA, the CDR3 is TGTGCCAGCAGTGGGACCCAGAGGTTCGAGCAGTACTTC. Amino acid sequence: CASSGTQRFEQYF.

The rearrangement joins TRBV18 to TRBJ2-3; 13 nucleotides agree with TRBD2. With V trimmed by 1 base and J by 4 bases, 11 bases remained unmatched. This CDR3 comprises 19 residues. Germline V CDR1 and CDR2: KGHSH, LQKENI. CDR3 amino acids: CASSPLTSGRAQMADTQYF. The CDR3 nucleotides are TGTGCCAGCTCACCACTCACTAGCGGGAGGGCCCAGATGGCAGATACGCAGTATTTT.

This chain connects TRBV5-1 to TRBJ2-3; 13 positions agree with TRBD2. The CDR3 consists of 17 residues. The V gene's germline CDR1 is SGHRS and CDR2 YFSETQ. V lost 4 bases and J lost 0; bases outside the gene matches: 5. The DNA for the CDR3 is TGCGCCAGCAGCCGAGGACTAGCGGGGGATAGCACAGATACGCAGTATTTT. Amino acid sequence: CASSRGLAGDSTDTQYF.

The chain recombines TRBV9 with TRBJ2-2; 10 bases match TRBD2. CDR3 length equals 14 residues. The V gene's germline CDR1 is SGDLS and CDR2 YYNGEE. Trimming removed 3 bases from V and 7 bases from J; junction bases left unmatched: 3. In DNA, the CDR3 is TGTGCCAGCAGCGCCCGGACTAGCGGCGGGGAGCTGTTTTTT. Translated, it gives CASSARTSGGELFF.

V is TRBV11-1 and J is TRBJ2-1; a weak D match, TRBD1 (5 bases). Looked up from germline, CDR1 is SGHAT and CDR2 is FQDESV (reference sequence). CDR3 length equals 13 residues. V was shortened by 5 bases and J by 7 bases, with 12 bases between the two germline ends. This chain's CDR3 is CASSHTSGNEQFF. In nucleotides, the CDR3 is TGTGCCAGCAGCCATACATCAGGGAATGAGCAGTTCTTC.

The V call is TRBV21-1, the J call TRBJ1-6. TRBV21-1 is tagged as a pseudogene. This CDR3 comprises 14 residues. In DNA, the CDR3 is TGTGCCAGCGGCCGCGAGGGGGGAAATACACCCCTCCACTTT. Amino acids: CASGREGGNTPLHF.

The rearrangement links TRBV7-3 to TRBJ2-6; D not resolved. The V end was cut by 5 bases, the J end by 3 bases, with 8 bases between. Per the germline V gene, CDR1 is SGHTA and CDR2 is FQGTGA. The CDR3 has 14 residues. The DNA for the CDR3 is TGTGCCAGCAGCCCTACGAGTGGGGCCAACGTCCTGACTTTC. This translates into CASSPTSGANVLTF.